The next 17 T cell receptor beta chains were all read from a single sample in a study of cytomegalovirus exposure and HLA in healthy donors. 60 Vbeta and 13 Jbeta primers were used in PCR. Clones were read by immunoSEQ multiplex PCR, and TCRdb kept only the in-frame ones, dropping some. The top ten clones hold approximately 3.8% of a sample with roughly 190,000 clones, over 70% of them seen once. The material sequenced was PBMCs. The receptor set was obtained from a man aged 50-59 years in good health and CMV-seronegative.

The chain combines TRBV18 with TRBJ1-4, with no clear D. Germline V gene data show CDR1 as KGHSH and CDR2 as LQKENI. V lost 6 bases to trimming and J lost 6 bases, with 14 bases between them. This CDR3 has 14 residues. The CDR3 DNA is TGTGCCAGCTCCCGGGCGGGGAAGGATGAAAAACTGTTTTTT. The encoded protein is CASSRAGKDEKLFF.

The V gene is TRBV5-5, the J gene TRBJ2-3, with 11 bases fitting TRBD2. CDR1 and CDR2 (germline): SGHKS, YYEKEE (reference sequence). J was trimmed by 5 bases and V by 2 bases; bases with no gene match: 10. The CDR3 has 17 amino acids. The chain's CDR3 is CASSLSRSGGARDTQYF. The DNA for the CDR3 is TGTGCCAGCAGCTTAAGCCGTAGCGGGGGGGCCAGAGATACGCAGTATTTT.

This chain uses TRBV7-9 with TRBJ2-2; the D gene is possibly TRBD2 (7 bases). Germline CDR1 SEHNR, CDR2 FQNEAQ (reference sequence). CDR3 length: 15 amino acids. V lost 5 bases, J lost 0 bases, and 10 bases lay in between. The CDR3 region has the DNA TGTGCCAGCAGCCCGGGGGGCTCGAACACCGGGGAGCTGTTTTTT. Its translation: CASSPGGSNTGELFF.

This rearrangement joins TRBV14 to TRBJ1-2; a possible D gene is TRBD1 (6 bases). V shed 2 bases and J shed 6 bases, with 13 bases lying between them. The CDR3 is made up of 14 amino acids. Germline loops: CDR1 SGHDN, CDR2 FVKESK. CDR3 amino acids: CASSQTGGSDGYTF. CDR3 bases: TGTGCCAGCAGCCAAACTGGGGGCAGCGATGGCTACACCTTC.

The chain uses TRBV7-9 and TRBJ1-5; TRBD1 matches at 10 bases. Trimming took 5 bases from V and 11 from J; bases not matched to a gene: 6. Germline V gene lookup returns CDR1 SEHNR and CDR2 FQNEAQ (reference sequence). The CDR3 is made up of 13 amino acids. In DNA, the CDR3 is TGTGCCAGCAGCGGGACAGGGGTCTGGGCCCAGCATTTT. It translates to CASSGTGVWAQHF. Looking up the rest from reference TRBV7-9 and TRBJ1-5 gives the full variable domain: DTGVSQNPRHKITKRGQNVTFRCDPISEHNRLYWYRQTLGQGPEFLTYFQNEAQLEKSRLLSDRFSAERPKGSFSTLEIQRTEQGDSAMYLCASSGTGVWAQHFGDGTRLSIL.

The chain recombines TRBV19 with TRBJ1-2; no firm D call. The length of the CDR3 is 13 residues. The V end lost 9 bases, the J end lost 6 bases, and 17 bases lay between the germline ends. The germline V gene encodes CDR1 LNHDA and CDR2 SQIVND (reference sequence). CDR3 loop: CASNPGRTNGYTF. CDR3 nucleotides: TGTGCCAGCAACCCCGGCAGGACTAATGGCTACACCTTC.

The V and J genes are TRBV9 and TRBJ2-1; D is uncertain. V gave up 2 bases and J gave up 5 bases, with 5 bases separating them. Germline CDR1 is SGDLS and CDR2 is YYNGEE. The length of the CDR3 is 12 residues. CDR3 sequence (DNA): TGTGCCAGCAGCGTTGGGCACAATGAGCAGTTCTTC. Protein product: CASSVGHNEQFF.

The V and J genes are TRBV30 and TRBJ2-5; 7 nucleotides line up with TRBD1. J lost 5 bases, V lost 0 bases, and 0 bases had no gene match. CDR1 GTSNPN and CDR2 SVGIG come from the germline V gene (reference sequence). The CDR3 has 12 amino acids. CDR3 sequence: CAWSVQGETQYF. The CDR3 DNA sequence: TGTGCCTGGAGTGTACAGGGGGAGACCCAGTACTTC.

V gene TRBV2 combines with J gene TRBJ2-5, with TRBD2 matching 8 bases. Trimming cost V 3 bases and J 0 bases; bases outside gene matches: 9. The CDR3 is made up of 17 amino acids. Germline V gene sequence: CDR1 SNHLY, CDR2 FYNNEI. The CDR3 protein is CASSDQGPAGDQETQYF. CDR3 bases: TGTGCCAGCAGTGATCAAGGGCCAGCGGGGGACCAAGAGACCCAGTACTTC.

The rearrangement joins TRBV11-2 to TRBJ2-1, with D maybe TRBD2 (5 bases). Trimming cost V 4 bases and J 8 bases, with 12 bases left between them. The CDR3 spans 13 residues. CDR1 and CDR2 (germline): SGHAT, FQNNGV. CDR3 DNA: TGTGCCAGCAGCTCAGTCGGGGTCCATGAGCAGTTCTTC. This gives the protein CASSSVGVHEQFF.

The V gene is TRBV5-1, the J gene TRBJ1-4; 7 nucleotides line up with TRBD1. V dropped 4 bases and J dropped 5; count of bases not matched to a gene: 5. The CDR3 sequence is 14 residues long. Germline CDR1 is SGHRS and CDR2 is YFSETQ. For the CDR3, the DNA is TGCGCCAGCAGCCCCTTGACAGGGAATGAAAAACTGTTTTTT. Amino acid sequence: CASSPLTGNEKLFF.

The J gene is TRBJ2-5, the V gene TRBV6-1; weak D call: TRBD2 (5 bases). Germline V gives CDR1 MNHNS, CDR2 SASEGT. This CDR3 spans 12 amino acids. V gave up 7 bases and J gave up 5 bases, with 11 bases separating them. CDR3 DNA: TGTGCCAGCAATGGGGAGAGGGAGACCCAGTACTTC. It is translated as CASNGERETQYF.

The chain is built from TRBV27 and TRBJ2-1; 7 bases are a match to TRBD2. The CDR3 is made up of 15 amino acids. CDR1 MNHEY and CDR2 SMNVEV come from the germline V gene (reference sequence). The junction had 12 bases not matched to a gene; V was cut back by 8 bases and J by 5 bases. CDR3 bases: TGTGCCAGCCGAAACACGGGGGGAAGAAACAATGAGCAGTTCTTC. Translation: CASRNTGGRNNEQFF.

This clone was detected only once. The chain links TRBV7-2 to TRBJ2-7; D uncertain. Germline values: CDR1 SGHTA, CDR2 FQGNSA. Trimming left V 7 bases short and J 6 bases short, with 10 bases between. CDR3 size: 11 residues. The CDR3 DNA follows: TGTGCCAGCACCACTGCGAGCGAGCAGTACTTC. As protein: CASTTASEQYF.

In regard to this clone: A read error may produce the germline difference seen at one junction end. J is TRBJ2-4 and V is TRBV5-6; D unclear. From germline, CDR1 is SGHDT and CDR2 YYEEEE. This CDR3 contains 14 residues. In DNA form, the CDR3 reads TGTGCCGGCAGCTTATCATTAGCCAAAAACATTCAGTACTTC. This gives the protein CAGSLSLAKNIQYF.

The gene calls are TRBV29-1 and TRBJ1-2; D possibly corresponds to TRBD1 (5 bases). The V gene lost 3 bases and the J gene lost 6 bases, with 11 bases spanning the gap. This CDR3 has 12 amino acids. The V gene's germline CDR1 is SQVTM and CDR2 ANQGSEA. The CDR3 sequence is CSVDSGTHGYTF. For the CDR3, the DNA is TGCAGCGTTGATTCAGGGACTCATGGCTACACCTTC.

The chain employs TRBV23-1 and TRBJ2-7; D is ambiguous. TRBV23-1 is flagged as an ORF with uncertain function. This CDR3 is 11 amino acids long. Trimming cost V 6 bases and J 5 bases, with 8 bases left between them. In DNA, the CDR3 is TGCGCCAGCAGCCCTCCCCACGAGCAGTACTTC. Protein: CASSPPHEQYF.